Included here is one TCR beta chain sequence, with context. Its antigen is still unknown. This record comes from a study of shared clonotypes between healthy human individuals. Overall study findings and caveats: Some clonotypes were shared by all four sorted-subset donors, while others were not shared. The non-shared ones had lower generation probabilities than the shared ones.

The assay ran at deep level. Here immunoSEQ multiplex PCR was the method, and the copy in TCRdb shows in-frame clones only, minus some. The sample includes millions of clones, over 85% of them seen just once. The CDR3 has 14 residues. CDR1 and CDR2 from the germline V gene are SGHVS and FQNEAQ. V shed 5 bases and J shed 2 bases, with 12 bases lying between them. Sequencing used naive CD4+ T cells from PBMCs. Subset in this sample: CD45RA+ positively selected. The clonotype originates from a man aged 18 to 29 in good health. Some clones in this sample may be carry-over from other donors' samples. The chain joins TRBV7-8 to TRBJ2-5; D gene uncertain. CDR3 in amino acids: CASSQTTKQETQYF. The CDR3 bases are TGTGCCAGCAGCCAAACGACAAAACAAGAGACCCAGTACTTC.